A selection of T cell receptor beta chains follows, all from one sample in a study of shared clonotypes between healthy human individuals. Here immunoSEQ multiplex PCR was the method, and the copy in TCRdb shows in-frame clones only, minus some. The data show 110,000 or so clones, 68% seen once. Sequencing was carried out using memory CD8+ T cells sorted from blood. These receptors all come from a woman in her 30s in good health. The conserved cysteine and the conserved F or W are not part of the CDR3 here.

v_call: TRBV25-1
j_call: TRBJ2-5
cdr3_aa: ASSDKAWAGETQY

v_call: TRBV7-2
j_call: .
cdr3_aa: ASSSPGLAAYEQY

v_call: TRBV28
j_call: TRBJ2-7
cdr3_aa: ASSLRQPYTGTETYEQY

v_call: TRBV4-2
j_call: TRBJ2-3
cdr3_aa: ASSQRRTDTQY

v_call: TRBV7-9
j_call: TRBJ2-2
cdr3_aa: ASRLASGGTGELF

v_call: TRBV9
j_call: TRBJ2-7
cdr3_aa: ASSVDAAAYEQY

v_call: TRBV14
j_call: TRBJ2-1
cdr3_aa: ASSQNNEQF

v_call: TRBV7-6
j_call: TRBJ2-2
cdr3_aa: ASSLWGENTGELF

v_call: TRBV27
j_call: TRBJ2-5
cdr3_aa: ASSFPYQETQY

v_call: TRBV27
j_call: TRBJ2-1
cdr3_aa: ASSLSGAGGNEQF

v_call: TRBV6-5
j_call: TRBJ1-1
cdr3_aa: ASSYFHREGSEAF

v_call: TRBV5-1
j_call: TRBJ2-2
cdr3_aa: ASSLMGRETGELF

v_call: TRBV27
j_call: TRBJ1-2
cdr3_aa: ASRESGAFSYGYT

v_call: TRBV19
j_call: TRBJ2-1
cdr3_aa: ASGPVLPLF

v_call: TRBV11-1
j_call: TRBJ2-1
cdr3_aa: ASSLIAGGGYEQF

v_call: TRBV21-1
j_call: TRBJ2-1
cdr3_aa: ASSKKGVAGGPIYNEQF

v_call: TRBV28
j_call: TRBJ1-1
cdr3_aa: ASSPTPGLNTEAF

v_call: TRBV21-1
j_call: TRBJ2-6
cdr3_aa: ASSPHGDRGVTGANVLT

v_call: TRBV27
j_call: TRBJ2-7
cdr3_aa: ASSFGGGLTYEQY

v_call: TRBV25-1
j_call: TRBJ2-1
cdr3_aa: ASSESRGPGNEQF

v_call: TRBV11-2
j_call: TRBJ1-1
cdr3_aa: ASSPRRGNTEAF

v_call: TRBV6-4
j_call: TRBJ2-5
cdr3_aa: ASSRETQETQY